What follows is one T cell receptor beta chain and its context. Its specificity is not known. Primers included in the PCR were 60 Vbeta and 13 Jbeta primers. Source study methods: About 10 million shared chains were among the approximately 87 million unique TCR beta chains that a later analysis counted. Sequenced by immunoSEQ multiplex PCR; TCRdb stores in-frame clones only, minus some. V and J calls plus clone size are reproduced from that table; the DNA served to infer D and trimming. The data hold more than 90,000 clones, with roughly 74% observed a single time. This specimen belongs to a study of cytomegalovirus exposure and HLA in healthy donors. The length of the CDR3 is 15 residues. Trimming at V came to 5 bases and at J to 2 bases, leaving 7 bases not matched to a gene. Germline CDR1 is LNHDA and CDR2 is SQIVND (reference sequence). Study observations and caveats: In a later analysis, most CMV-associated TCR beta chains appeared HLA-restricted. The study dropped some indistinguishable V segments, TRBV6-2 and TRBV6-3 among them.

This sequence originates from a woman between 35 and 50 years old in good health and CMV-seronegative. This chain uses TRBV19 with TRBJ2-7; 9 bases match TRBD2. What was sequenced was PBMCs. The CDR3 sequence: CASSLRTSAAYEQYF. The CDR3 region has the DNA TGTGCCAGTAGTTTAAGGACTAGCGCCGCCTACGAGCAGTACTTC.